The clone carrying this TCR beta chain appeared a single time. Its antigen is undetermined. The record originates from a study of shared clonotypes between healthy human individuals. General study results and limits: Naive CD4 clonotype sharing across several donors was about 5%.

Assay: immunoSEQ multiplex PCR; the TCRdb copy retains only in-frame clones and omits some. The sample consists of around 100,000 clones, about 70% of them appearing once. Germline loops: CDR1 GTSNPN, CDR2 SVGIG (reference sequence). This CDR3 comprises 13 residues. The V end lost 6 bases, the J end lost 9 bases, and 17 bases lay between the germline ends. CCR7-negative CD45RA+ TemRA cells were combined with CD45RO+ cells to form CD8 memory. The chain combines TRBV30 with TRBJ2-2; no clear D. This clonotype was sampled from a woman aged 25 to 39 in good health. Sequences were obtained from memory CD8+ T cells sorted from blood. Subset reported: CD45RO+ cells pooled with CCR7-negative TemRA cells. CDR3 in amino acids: CACKSRNLRELFF. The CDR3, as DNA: TGTGCCTGCAAATCTCGGAACTTAAGGGAGCTGTTTTTT.